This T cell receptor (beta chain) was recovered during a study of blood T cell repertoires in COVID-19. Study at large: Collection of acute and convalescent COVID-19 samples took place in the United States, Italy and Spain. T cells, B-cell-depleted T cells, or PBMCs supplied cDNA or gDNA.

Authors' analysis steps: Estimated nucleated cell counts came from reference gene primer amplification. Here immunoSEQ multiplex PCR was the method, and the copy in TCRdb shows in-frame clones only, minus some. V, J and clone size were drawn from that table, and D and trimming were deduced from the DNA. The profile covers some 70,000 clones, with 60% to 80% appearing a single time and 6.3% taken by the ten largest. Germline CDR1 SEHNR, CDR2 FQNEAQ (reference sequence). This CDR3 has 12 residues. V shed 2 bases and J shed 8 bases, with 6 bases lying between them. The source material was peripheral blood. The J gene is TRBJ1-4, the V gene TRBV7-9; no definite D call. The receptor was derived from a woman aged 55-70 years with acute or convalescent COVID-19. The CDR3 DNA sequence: TGTGCCAGCAGCTTAAGCGGAGAAAAACTGTTTTTT. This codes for CASSLSGEKLFF.